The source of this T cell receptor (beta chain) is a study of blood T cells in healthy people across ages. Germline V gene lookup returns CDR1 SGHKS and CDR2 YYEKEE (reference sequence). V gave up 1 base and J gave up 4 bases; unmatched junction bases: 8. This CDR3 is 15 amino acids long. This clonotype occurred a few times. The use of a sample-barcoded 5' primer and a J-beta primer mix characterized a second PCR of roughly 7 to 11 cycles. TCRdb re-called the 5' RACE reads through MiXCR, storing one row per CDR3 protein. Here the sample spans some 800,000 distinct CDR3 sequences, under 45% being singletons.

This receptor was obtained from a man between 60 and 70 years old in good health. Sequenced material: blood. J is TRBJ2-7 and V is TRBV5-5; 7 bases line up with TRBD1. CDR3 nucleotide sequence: TGTGCCAGCAGCTTGTTGGAGACAGGGTCTTACGAGCAGTACTTC. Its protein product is CASSLLETGSYEQYF.